This TCR beta chain was obtained from a study of vaccination and CD4 T cells after COVID-19. TCRdb ran MiXCR on the PCR reads and lists one entry per CDR3 protein. The data show some 21,000 distinct CDR3 sequences, with about 50% seen just once and over 0.75% held by the top ten. The material sequenced was CD4+ T cells from blood, taken before SARS-CoV-2 vaccination. The TCR sequence derives from a human donor who had recovered from COVID-19.

The CDR3 loop reads CASSGQGDSPLHF. DNA for the CDR3: TGTGCCAGTAGTGGACAGGGCGATTCACCCCTCCACTTT. The chain links TRBV19 to TRBJ1-6; 8 bases align to TRBD1. Germline values: CDR1 LNHDA, CDR2 SQIVND (reference sequence). The length of the CDR3 is 13 residues. After removal of 5 bases from V and 8 bases from J, the junction contained 2 bases not matched to a gene.